Below, one T cell receptor (beta chain) is given with its context. The clone's antigen remains unknown. Per-base qualities were not stored, and no clone one base away is much larger. This specimen belongs to a study of blood T cells in healthy people across ages (dated by TCRdb to 2013 to 2016). For the wider study: In model experiments, template switching captured roughly one uniquely barcoded TCR beta cDNA molecule for every two T cells. Using deep sequencing normalized with unique cDNA molecular identifiers, the study measured how TCR beta repertoire diversity changes with age. The donors were split into four age groups: young (average about 16 years), middle-aged (39), aged (more than 60) and long-lived (approximately 80). To avoid experimental bias, donors of different ages were distributed randomly across sequencing lanes. For two donors (one aged 18 to 29 and one aged 80 or older), the study analyzed two additional independent replicas of 1 million unique cDNA reads from the same blood draw.

Preparation of the library involved 5' RACE. Sequencing took place on an Illumina HiSeq 2500. A second PCR of roughly 7 to 12 cycles was run with a J-beta primer mix and a sample-barcoded 5' primer. A template-switch 5' adaptor carrying 12 random nucleotides introduced a unique molecular identifier onto each TCR beta cDNA molecule. Each sample yielded at least 2.5 million CDR3-containing paired-end reads. All of the RNA was converted into first-strand cDNA using the Mint cDNA synthesis kit, with a TRBC-specific oligonucleotide serving as the primer. All cDNA was treated with uracil-DNA glycosylase and then went through a first 18-cycle PCR with the universal primers M1SS and BC2_uni_R. The authors' analysis ran thus. Normalization of each sample was performed by random selection of 1 million high-quality reads, each carrying a distinct molecular identifier. Reads with shared molecular identifiers were discarded instead of being binned into consensus sequences. MiTCR, run with a Q25 quality threshold and the strictest error-elimination algorithm, handled CDR3 identification, clonotype clustering and error correction. Lower-bound total TCR beta diversity was estimated with a nonparametric unseen species model using Euler transformation. TCRdb handled the public reads itself, with Q25 trimming in fastp and clone calling in MiXCR, and kept productive beta chains. CDR3 protein duplicates are merged, each entry listing the most common genes and DNA. The V and J calls and clone size are TCRdb's, not the authors'. The sample table holds 650,000 to 950,000 distinct CDR3 sequences, of which roughly 44% were seen once. The ten most abundant clones make up around 21% of the sample.

The CDR3 runs 15 residues from the cysteine to the phenylalanine. Only the CDR3 DNA is retained, 45 bases long and in frame from the first base. CDR1 and CDR2, per the germline V gene, are SGHDT and YYEEEE. Trimming accounts for 2 bases at V and 0 bases at J, while the number of junction bases matched to no gene is 1. The donors were 40 or so Caucasian individuals from Russia, aged 6 to 90 years, who were systemically healthy. Each donor gave ten milliliters of peripheral blood, drawn into EDTA-treated Vacutainer tubes. Ficoll-Paque density-gradient centrifugation was used to isolate PBMCs, with at least 6.5 million per sample. Total RNA was extracted from PBMCs with Trizol reagent, with at least 6 micrograms obtained per sample. Naive CD45RAhigh/CD27high T cell percentages were measured by flow cytometry on a PBMC aliquot from every donor. The paper as a whole reports these results and caveats: The CMV infection status of donors was not known, potentially confounding age-related changes in expanded clonotypes. Estimates of total diversity based on one million sequenced T cells were regarded as lower bounds and as underestimates. Compared with the aged group, the long-lived group had more naive CD4+ T cells, fewer expanded clones and increased TCR diversity, suggesting age selection. As age increased, observed TCR beta diversity per million T cells dropped in a roughly linear way, and a significant reduction was already evident by age around 41. The percentage of naive T cells measured by flow cytometry correlated strongly with observed TCR beta diversity. Because profiling used bulk unsorted PBMCs, naive and antigen-experienced compartments could not be compared conclusively.

This chain is built from TRBV5-6 and TRBJ2-3; 9 bases in the middle match TRBD2. The sample consisted of blood. The clonotype comes from a man between 60 and 75 years old in good health. CDR3 loop: CASSFAGGSTDTQYF. The DNA sequence is given as TGTGCCAGCAGCTTCGCGGGGGGGAGCACAGATACGCAGTATTTT. The CDR3, completed at both ends by the reference TRBV5-6 and TRBJ2-3 genes, gives the full variable domain DAGVTQSPTHLIKTRGQQVTLRCSPKSGHDTVSWYQQALGQGPQFIFQYYEEEERQRGNFPDRFSGHQFPNYSSELNVNALLLGDSALYLCASSFAGGSTDTQYFGPGTRLTVL.